This section outlines one TCR beta chain sequence together with its context. The sample belongs to a study of blood T cell repertoires in COVID-19. About the research overall: COVID-19 samples collected from the United States, Italy and Spain covered acute and convalescent phases. PBMCs, B-cell-depleted T cells, or T cells were the source of the cDNA or gDNA that made up the material.

Source study methods: Nucleated cell number was recorded as an estimate derived from reference gene primer amplification. The repertoire was sequenced with immunoSEQ multiplex PCR; TCRdb's copy has only in-frame clones and lacks some. V and J calls and clone size are copied from that table; D and trimming were computed from the DNA. The repertoire consists of roughly 120,000 clones, with 90% occurring once and the leading ten covering less than 1.5%. The TCR comes from a human donor in a cohort sampled during active COVID-19. Sequencing was carried out using peripheral blood.

The CDR3 sequence: CASSLAGNRWGNTIYF. The CDR3 DNA reads as TGCGCCAGCAGCTTGGCAGGGAACCGATGGGGAAACACCATATATTTT. V usage is TRBV5-1 and J usage is TRBJ1-3, with a weak D call TRBD1 (5 bases). With 0 bases removed from V and 4 bases from J, the gap between germline ends came to 14 bases. The CDR3 covers 16 residues. The germline V gene encodes CDR1 SGHRS and CDR2 YFSETQ.